This T cell receptor (beta chain) derives from a study of cytomegalovirus exposure and HLA in healthy donors. Findings and limits, study-wide: In vitro work confirmed that a few CMV-associated chains recognize CMV antigens. Reports described diagnosis of cytomegalovirus status by the classifier as highly specific and sensitive. Researchers had no immune exposure information except CMV serostatus available.

60 Vbeta and 13 Jbeta primers were used in PCR. Sequencing used immunoSEQ multiplex PCR; TCRdb keeps in-frame clones, though not all of them. Of 100,000 to 150,000 clones listed, about 10% were seen once; the top ten hold 4.6%. As regards this clone: Antigen specificity is unknown.

The sequenced sample was PBMCs. The TCR originated in a woman aged 18-35 years in good health and CMV-seropositive.

The CDR3 sequence is CASSLVYESSYEQYF. Written as DNA, the CDR3 is TGTGCCAGCAGTTTAGTGTACGAGAGCTCCTACGAGCAGTACTTC. The rearrangement uses TRBV28 and TRBJ2-7; D is undetermined. The CDR3 covers 15 residues. V was pared by 2 bases and J by 0 bases, with 11 bases between. Per germline, CDR1 MDHEN and CDR2 SYDVKM.